This record concerns one TCR beta chain sequence. This receptor's antigen is unknown. No quality values exist for individual bases; no much larger clone is one base distant. The data derive from a study of blood T cell repertoires in COVID-19 (TCRdb year 2020). Context from the whole study: Samples from collaborators originated in the United States, Italy and Spain and spanned both the acute and convalescent phases of COVID-19. A freely available public database, intended as a resource for researchers studying the immune response to SARS-CoV-2, is where the repertoires were released. Samples came from the ongoing ImmuneRACE study (first 160 participants) plus 1,254 subjects from 6 global collaborators. Subjects who had been exposed to COVID-19, were actively infected with it, or had recovered from it provided the deeply sampled blood TCRbeta repertoires that made up the dataset. HLA class I and class II types, where available, came from metadata supplied by the sample provider rather than from assay-based typing. A de-identified subject ID, COVID-19 status, age in years and sex were almost always included in the sample metadata. The prospective study material was composed of cDNA or gDNA derived from T cells, B-cell-depleted T cells, or PBMCs.

Each collaborating institution followed its own protocols to collect whole blood in K2EDTA tubes. For TCRbeta analysis, collaborators shipped samples as frozen whole blood, isolated PBMCs, or DNA extracted from either of those sample types. The paper as a whole reports these results and caveats: The quantity of clinical and demographic metadata differed by source and by participant and was supplied without curation.

TCRbeta CDR3 regions were amplified from genomic DNA using the immunoSEQ Assay, a bias-controlled multiplex PCR. The paper's processing steps were these. Within the assay, amplification of reference gene primers was used to estimate how many nucleated cells each sample contained. To quantify the absolute abundance of each unique TCRbeta CDR3 rearrangement, sequence reads were collapsed and filtered. Productive Simpson clonality was computed per sample as the square root of Simpson's diversity index over productive rearrangements. Here the immuneACCESS table is served through TCRdb, limited to in-frame sequences with V and J called. Missing clones are a known gap in these copies; in checked studies unresolved V genes cover under half, and the rest lacks a known reason. That table furnishes V, J and clone size, whereas the DNA furnished D and trimming. The sample includes approximately 76,000 clones, with more than 70% observed a single time. The leading ten clones occupy around 39% of the sample.

Sequenced sample: peripheral blood. The TCR comes from a man older than 75 with active or convalescent COVID-19.

The DNA sequence is TGTGCCAGCAGTGAACTACAGGGGCTGGGCTACACCTTC. Translated, this is CASSELQGLGYTF. The V and J segments used are TRBV6-1 and TRBJ1-2, and TRBD1 aligns with 7 junction nucleotides. Trimming removed 2 bases from V and 8 bases from J; the gene matches leave 5 bases unexplained. Looking up the germline V gene yields CDR1 MNHNS and CDR2 SASEGT. Its CDR3 holds 13 amino acids, cysteine through phenylalanine. Kept here is only the CDR3 DNA, which spans 39 bases and is read in frame from base 1.